These 5 T cell receptor beta chains were all obtained from the same sample, sequenced in a study of blood T cells in healthy people across ages. Together with a sample-barcoded 5' primer, a J-beta primer mix was included in a second PCR lasting about 7 to 11 cycles. TCRdb used MiXCR to reprocess the 5' RACE reads, holding one entry per CDR3 protein. The sample comprises 700,000 to 850,000 distinct CDR3 sequences, roughly 53% of which are singletons, and about 42% rests with the top ten. The sequencing sample was made of blood. These TCRs come from a man older than 75 in good health.

The rearrangement uses TRBV21-1 and TRBJ2-7; TRBD2, the table's D call, lacks a check against the DNA. TRBV21-1 constitutes a pseudogene. The CDR3 runs to 16 residues. CDR3 DNA: TGTGCCAGCAGCAAAGGTAGCGGGAGCTGTAACTACGAGCAGTACTTC. It specifies CASSKGSGSCNYEQYF.

V gene TRBV12-3 or TRBV12-4 combines with J gene TRBJ1-6, with D possibly matching TRBD1 (5 bases). With 4 bases removed from V and 0 bases from J, the gap between germline ends came to 10 bases. This CDR3 has 16 residues. CDR3 in DNA: TGTGCCAGCAGTTATCGGGGGAGCTCCTATAATTCACCCCTCCACTTT. This codes for CASSYRGSSYNSPLHF.

The CDR3 sequence is CSAKPGLARYNEQFF. The CDR3 DNA reads as TGCAGTGCCAAGCCGGGACTAGCGCGTTACAATGAGCAGTTCTTC. The rearrangement links TRBV20-1 to TRBJ2-1; TRBD2 matches 10 bases. Germline trimming cut 6 bases from V and 4 bases from J; bases unmatched to any gene: 9. Germline V gene lookup returns CDR1 DFQATT and CDR2 SNEGSKA (reference sequence). The CDR3 runs to 15 residues.

This clonotype was observed many times. The chain has TRBV3-1 and TRBJ2-1; D is unresolved. The CDR3 extends over 15 amino acids. Germline V gene data show CDR1 as LGHDT and CDR2 as YNNKEL (reference sequence). V was trimmed by 0 bases and J by 0 bases, leaving 6 bases between them. In nucleotides, the CDR3 is TGTGCCAGCAGCCAAGAGCGGAGCTCCTACAATGAGCAGTTCTTC. Translated, it gives CASSQERSSYNEQFF.

The chain links TRBV7-9 to TRBJ2-1; D unresolved. This CDR3 is 12 amino acids long. Germline loops: CDR1 SEHNR, CDR2 FQNEAQ (reference sequence). V lost 5 bases and J lost 10, with 12 bases in between. CDR3 nucleotide sequence: TGTGCCAGCAGCGGACGGGTGAGGGAGCAGTTCTTC. This codes for CASSGRVREQFF.